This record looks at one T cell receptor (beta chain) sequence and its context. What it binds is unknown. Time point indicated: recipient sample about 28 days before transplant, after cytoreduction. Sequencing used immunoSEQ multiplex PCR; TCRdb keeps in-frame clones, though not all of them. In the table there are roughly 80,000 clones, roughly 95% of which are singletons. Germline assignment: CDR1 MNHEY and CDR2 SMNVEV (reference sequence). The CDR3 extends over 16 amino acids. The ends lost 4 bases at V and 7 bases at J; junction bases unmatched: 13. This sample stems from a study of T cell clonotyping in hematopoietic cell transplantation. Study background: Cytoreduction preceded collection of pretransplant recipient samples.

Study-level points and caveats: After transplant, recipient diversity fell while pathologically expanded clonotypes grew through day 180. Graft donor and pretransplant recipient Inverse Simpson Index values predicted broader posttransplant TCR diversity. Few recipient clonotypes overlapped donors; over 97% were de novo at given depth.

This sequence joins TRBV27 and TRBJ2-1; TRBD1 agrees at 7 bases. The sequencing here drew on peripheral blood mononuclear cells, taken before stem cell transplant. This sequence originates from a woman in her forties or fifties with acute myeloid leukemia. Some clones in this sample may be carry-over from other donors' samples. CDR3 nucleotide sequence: TGTGCCAGCAGTTACACAACAGGGGAATGGGGTAATGAGCAGTTCTTC. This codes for CASSYTTGEWGNEQFF.